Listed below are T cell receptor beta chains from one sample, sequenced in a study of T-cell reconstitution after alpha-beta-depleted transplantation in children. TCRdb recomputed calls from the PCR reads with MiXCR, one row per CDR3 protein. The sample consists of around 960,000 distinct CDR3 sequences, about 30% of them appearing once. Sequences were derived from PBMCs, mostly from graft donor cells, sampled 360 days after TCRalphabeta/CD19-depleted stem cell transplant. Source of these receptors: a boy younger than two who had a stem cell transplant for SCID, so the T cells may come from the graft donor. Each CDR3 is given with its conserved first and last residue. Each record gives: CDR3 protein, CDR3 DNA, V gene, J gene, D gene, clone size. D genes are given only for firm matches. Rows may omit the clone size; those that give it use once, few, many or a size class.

CASSPDRGQAYNEQFF	TGTGCCAGCAGCCCAGACCGGGGACAGGCCTACAATGAGCAGTTCTTC	TRBV7-2	TRBJ2-1	TRBD1	few
CSASGVVNSPLHF	TGCAGTGCTAGCGGGGTTGTAAATTCACCCCTCCACTTT	TRBV20-1	TRBJ1-6	-	-
CASSVQTSPGETQYF	TGTGCCAGCAGCGTCCAGACTTCGCCCGGGGAGACCCAGTACTTC	TRBV9	TRBJ2-5	-	few
CSARPDFYNEQFF	TGCAGTGCTAGACCGGACTTTTACAATGAGCAGTTCTTC	TRBV20-1	TRBJ2-1	-	-
CASSLGPEGAYEQYF	TGTGCCAGCAGCTTGGGGCCGGAGGGGGCCTACGAGCAGTACTTC	TRBV5-6	TRBJ2-7	-	few
CATSRQGADEQYF	TGTGCCACCTCTCGACAGGGGGCTGACGAGCAGTACTTC	TRBV11-2	TRBJ2-7	TRBD1	-
CASTALGRDEQFF	TGTGCCAGCACCGCCTTGGGGCGCGATGAGCAGTTCTTC	TRBV27	TRBJ2-1	-	few
CAISEGVISNQPQHF	TGTGCCATCAGTGAAGGGGTCATTAGCAATCAGCCCCAGCATTTT	TRBV10-3	TRBJ1-5	-	-
CASSYSSVQYNEQFF	TGTGCCAGCAGTTACTCCTCTGTACAGTACAATGAGCAGTTCTTC	TRBV6-5	TRBJ2-1	-	once
CASSPGPEQYF	TGTGCCAGCAGTCCGGGACCCGAGCAGTACTTC	TRBV28	TRBJ2-7	-	-
CASSRGNYLGELFF	TGCGCCAGCAGCAGGGGGAACTACCTCGGGGAGCTGTTTTTT	TRBV5-1	TRBJ2-2	-	few
CASSLPESSGGYNEQFF	TGCGCCAGCAGCCTTCCTGAATCTAGCGGGGGGTACAATGAGCAGTTCTTC	TRBV4-1	TRBJ2-1	TRBD2	-
CASRSLTGTLYNEQFF	TGTGCCAGCAGGAGCCTAACCGGGACTCTCTACAATGAGCAGTTCTTC	TRBV12-3/TRBV12-4	TRBJ2-1	-	-
CASSPPSTSDRPGELFF	TGCGCCAGCAGCCCCCCTTCAACATCGGATCGTCCCGGGGAGCTGTTTTTT	TRBV4-1	TRBJ2-2	-	-
CASSFALKRKSAKNIQYF	TGTGCCAGCAGCTTTGCCTTGAAACGAAAGTCAGCCAAAAACATTCAGTACTTC	TRBV13	TRBJ2-4	-	few
CASSPSGSPYSNQPQHF	TGTGCCAGCAGCCCCTCGGGCAGCCCTTATAGCAATCAGCCCCAGCATTTT	TRBV4-2	TRBJ1-5	-	-
CASSQDGYNSPLHF	TGCGCCAGCAGCCAAGACGGGTATAATTCACCCCTCCACTTT	TRBV4-3	TRBJ1-6	-	-
CSARDIAGGPWDEQFF	TGCAGTGCTAGAGATATAGCGGGGGGGCCCTGGGATGAGCAGTTCTTC	TRBV20-1	TRBJ2-1	TRBD2	-
CASSFWPYEQYF	TGTGCCAGCAGTTTTTGGCCTTACGAGCAGTACTTC	TRBV12-3/TRBV12-4	TRBJ2-7	-	-
CSAWTSGGPSSYNEQFF	TGCAGTGCCTGGACTAGCGGGGGGCCTTCCTCCTACAATGAGCAGTTCTTC	TRBV20-1	TRBJ2-1	TRBD2	few
CASSPYTTDTQYF	TGCGCCAGCAGCCCTTACACCACAGATACGCAGTATTTT	TRBV5-1	TRBJ2-3	-	many
CASRTRDPGYNEQFF	TGTGCCAGCAGGACCCGCGACCCAGGATACAATGAGCAGTTCTTC	TRBV6-2/TRBV6-3	TRBJ2-1	-	-
CASSQDVGRPEQFF	TGCGCCAGCAGCCAAGATGTAGGACGACCAGAGCAGTTCTTC	TRBV4-3	TRBJ2-1	-	few
CASSHTGVAHGYTF	TGCGCCAGCAGCCACACGGGGGTAGCTCACGGCTACACCTTC	TRBV4-1	TRBJ1-2	-	few
CASSPSGISTDTQYF	TGTGCCAGCAGCCCCAGCGGGATTAGCACAGATACGCAGTATTTT	TRBV2	TRBJ2-3	TRBD2	-
CASSSAGDRRADTQYF	TGCGCCAGCAGCTCGGCCGGGGACAGGAGGGCAGATACGCAGTATTTT	TRBV5-1	TRBJ2-3	TRBD1	few
CASSLEAENTQYF	TGTGCCAGCAGCTTAGAGGCTGAGAATACGCAGTATTTT	TRBV11-2	TRBJ2-3	-	-
CSVARREQFF	TGCAGCGTGGCCCGTAGGGAGCAGTTCTTC	TRBV29-1	TRBJ2-1	-	many
CSASKTGGAYEQYF	TGCAGTGCTAGTAAGACAGGGGGAGCCTACGAGCAGTACTTC	TRBV20-1	TRBJ2-7	TRBD1	-
CSAVAAGTDTQYF	TGCAGTGCTGTCGCTGCCGGCACAGATACGCAGTATTTT	TRBV20-1	TRBJ2-3	-	-
CASSSDGSGNTIYF	TGTGCCAGCAGCTCGGACGGCTCTGGAAACACCATATATTTT	TRBV7-2	TRBJ1-3	-	few
CARGVTGLKTQYF	TGTGCCAGGGGGGTAACGGGGCTGAAGACCCAGTACTTC	TRBV19	TRBJ2-5	-	-
CASSRAPHAGGPNNEQFF	TGCGCCAGCAGCCGAGCCCCCCATGCGGGGGGGCCTAACAATGAGCAGTTCTTC	TRBV4-3	TRBJ2-1	TRBD2	-
CASSVLEPYNEQFF	TGTGCCAGCAGCGTCCTAGAACCCTACAATGAGCAGTTCTTC	TRBV9	TRBJ2-1	-	-
CASSLGGVATDTQYF	TGTGCCAGCAGCTTAGGAGGGGTAGCCACAGATACGCAGTATTTT	TRBV11-2	TRBJ2-3	-	few
CASSLQGFPGYGNTGELFF	TGTGCCAGCAGCCTACAAGGCTTCCCCGGGTACGGCAACACCGGGGAGCTGTTTTTT	TRBV4-2	TRBJ2-2	-	many
CSAWGRGQAEGQFF	TGCAGTGCTTGGGGCCGGGGACAGGCCGAAGGGCAGTTCTTC	TRBV20-1	TRBJ2-1	TRBD1	many
CSASPLRAGKDTQYF	TGCAGTGCTAGCCCCCTCAGGGCGGGTAAAGATACGCAGTATTTT	TRBV20-1	TRBJ2-3	-	few
CASSFGSGEQFF	TGCGCCAGCAGCTTTGGTAGTGGTGAGCAGTTCTTC	TRBV5-1	TRBJ2-1	-	few
CASSLRAGMNTEAFF	TGCGCCAGCAGCCTGAGGGCAGGGATGAACACTGAAGCTTTCTTT	TRBV5-1	TRBJ1-1	-	few
CSASFREEGTDTQYF	TGCAGTGCTTCTTTCCGGGAAGAGGGCACAGATACGCAGTATTTT	TRBV20-1	TRBJ2-3	-	few
CASTVLRGNTGELFF	TGCGCCAGCACCGTCTTAAGGGGGAACACCGGGGAGCTGTTTTTT	TRBV5-1	TRBJ2-2	-	few
CASSLARQAKNIQYF	TGTGCCAGCAGCTTGGCCAGACAAGCCAAAAACATTCAGTACTTC	TRBV5-5	TRBJ2-4	-	few
CAISDTGLKTQYF	TGTGCCATCAGTGACACAGGGTTGAAGACCCAGTACTTC	TRBV10-3	TRBJ2-5	-	-
CASSQDLTFLETQYF	TGCGCCAGCAGCCAAGATCTAACTTTCTTGGAGACCCAGTACTTC	TRBV4-3	TRBJ2-5	-	few
CASSLERPDTQYF	TGTGCCAGCAGCTTAGAGAGGCCAGATACGCAGTATTTT	TRBV7-6	TRBJ2-3	-	-
CASSRSRLLPYEQYF	TGTGCCAGCAGCCGAAGCCGGTTACTCCCTTACGAGCAGTACTTC	TRBV28	TRBJ2-7	-	few
CASSVQIGTPDTQYF	TGTGCCAGCAGCGTACAAATCGGGACACCAGATACGCAGTATTTT	TRBV9	TRBJ2-3	-	-
CASSLSMAGGPYEQYF	TGTGCCAGCAGTTTATCGATGGCAGGGGGCCCCTACGAGCAGTACTTC	TRBV28	TRBJ2-7	TRBD1	few
CSARGPAGASYEQYF	TGCAGTGCTAGAGGTCCAGCGGGTGCCTCCTACGAGCAGTACTTC	TRBV20-1	TRBJ2-7	-	-
CSARWVAGPVKVDEQFF	TGCAGTGCTAGATGGGTAGCGGGCCCAGTGAAGGTGGATGAGCAGTTCTTC	TRBV20-1	TRBJ2-1	TRBD2	few
CASTPTTGRRTDTQYF	TGCGCCAGCACCCCGACCACAGGGAGGCGGACAGATACGCAGTATTTT	TRBV5-1	TRBJ2-3	-	once
CASSTPRGGETQYF	TGCGCCAGCAGCACTCCCCGGGGAGGGGAGACCCAGTACTTC	TRBV5-1	TRBJ2-5	TRBD2	-
CSARDTGTYYNEQFF	TGCAGTGCTAGAGACACCGGGACTTACTACAATGAGCAGTTCTTC	TRBV20-1	TRBJ2-1	-	few
CASRPGLYEQYF	TGTGCCAGCAGGCCGGGCCTTTACGAGCAGTACTTC	TRBV2	TRBJ2-7	-	-